The 17 T cell receptor beta chains below all came from one sample that was sequenced in a study of siplizumab effects on memory and regulatory T cells. Sequenced by immunoSEQ multiplex PCR; TCRdb stores in-frame clones only, minus some. Of roughly 68,000 clones listed, around 78% are singletons. Sequencing was performed on memory CD4+ T cells sorted from blood. Every receptor here comes from a human donor in good health.

The chain recombines TRBV14 with TRBJ2-7; possibly TRBD2 for D (5 bases). There are 13 residues in the CDR3. The ends were cut back, 2 bases at V and 3 bases at J, with 8 bases in the middle. CDR1 SGHDN and CDR2 FVKESK come from the germline V gene. The CDR3 nucleotides read TGTGCCAGCAGCCAATACGGGAACTACGAGCAGTACTTC. Its translation: CASSQYGNYEQYF.

This clone was observed once. The chain combines TRBV11-1 with TRBJ2-7, with no clear D. V shed 5 bases and J shed 0 bases, with 2 bases lying between them. There are 11 residues in the CDR3. Per germline, CDR1 SGHAT and CDR2 FQDESV (reference sequence). This CDR3 is CASSISYEQYF. For the CDR3, the DNA is TGTGCCAGCAGCATCTCCTACGAGCAGTACTTC.

This chain links TRBV18 with TRBJ1-1; TRBD1 is a possible D gene (5 bases). Trimming removed 3 bases from V and 11 bases from J, with 13 bases in between. The V gene's germline CDR1 is KGHSH and CDR2 LQKENI. This CDR3 contains 12 residues. CDR3: CASSPQGNGAFF. For the CDR3, the DNA is TGTGCCAGCTCACCGCAGGGAAATGGGGCTTTCTTT.

This clone was detected once. CDR3 DNA sequence: TGTGCCAGCAGCCCATATGTCGAAAAACTGTTTTTT. Encoded protein: CASSPYVEKLFF. The V and J genes are TRBV6-6 and TRBJ1-4; no clear D gene. CDR3 size: 12 residues. Germline V CDR1 and CDR2: MNHNY, SVGAGI (reference sequence). V was pared by 6 bases and J by 8 bases, with 10 bases between.

V is TRBV5-1 and J is TRBJ1-1; possibly TRBD1 for D (6 bases). The CDR3 contains 14 residues. Germline V gene data show CDR1 as SGHRS and CDR2 as YFSETQ. V was cut by 0 bases and J by 8 bases, with 14 bases left in between. In DNA form, the CDR3 reads TGCGCCAGCAGCTTGGCTCCCGATACAGGGGAAGCTTTCTTT. It is translated as CASSLAPDTGEAFF.

The chain employs TRBV5-1 and TRBJ2-1; 11 nucleotides agree with TRBD2. Per germline, CDR1 SGHRS and CDR2 YFSETQ. Germline trimming cut 4 bases from V and 1 base from J; bases unmatched to any gene: 7. CDR3 length: 17 residues. CDR3 DNA sequence: TGCGCCAGCAGCACCGGAGGGACTAGCGGATCCTACAATGAGCAGTTCTTC. It specifies CASSTGGTSGSYNEQFF.

The chain is built from TRBV5-1 and TRBJ2-3; TRBD2 agrees at 10 bases. This CDR3 has 15 amino acids. Losses at the gene ends were 0 bases for V and 4 bases for J; bases not matched to a gene: 2. Germline V gene sequence: CDR1 SGHRS, CDR2 YFSETQ. CDR3 sequence reads: CASSLALAGADTQYF. As DNA, the CDR3 is TGCGCCAGCAGCTTGGCTCTAGCGGGAGCAGATACGCAGTATTTT.

In DNA form, the CDR3 reads TGCGCCAGCAGCGTCCAGGGGTCGAGCTCCTACAATGAGCAGTTCTTC. It encodes CASSVQGSSSYNEQFF. V is TRBV5-1 and J is TRBJ2-1, with D perhaps TRBD1 (6 bases). Trimming shortened V by 4 bases and J by 0 bases, and 14 bases separated the two germline ends. Germline assignment: CDR1 SGHRS and CDR2 YFSETQ. This CDR3 is 16 amino acids long.

This clone was detected once. At one of its ends the junction is not consistent with the germline gene, which may arise from a read error. The V call is TRBV11-2, the J call TRBJ2-2; no definite D call. The CDR3 loop spans 13 amino acids. Germline lookup yields CDR1 SGHAT and CDR2 FQNNGV. CDR3 in DNA: TGTGCCAGCAGCCCTACGAGCACCAGGGAGCTGTTTTTT. Protein sequence: CASSPTSTRELFF.

The J gene is TRBJ1-2, the V gene TRBV5-1; no clear D gene. V gave up 0 bases and J gave up 6 bases, with 15 bases separating them. This CDR3 has 15 residues. Germline-derived CDR1 and CDR2 are SGHRS and YFSETQ. The CDR3 region is CASSLVFRAAHGYTF. The CDR3 DNA reads TGCGCCAGCAGCTTGGTTTTTAGGGCGGCCCATGGCTACACCTTC.

This clone came up once. The rearrangement uses TRBV19 and TRBJ2-7; 9 bases align to TRBD1. CDR1 and CDR2 from the germline V gene are LNHDA and SQIVND (reference sequence). Trimming at V came to 6 bases and at J to 2 bases, leaving 8 bases not matched to a gene. The CDR3 consists of 15 residues. The CDR3 region is CASRVSGQGPYEQYF. CDR3 sequence (DNA): TGTGCCAGTAGAGTATCGGGACAGGGACCCTACGAGCAGTACTTC.

V and J are TRBV7-9 and TRBJ2-1, with D perhaps matching TRBD1 or TRBD2 (6 bases each). Trimming cost V 10 bases and J 3 bases, with 19 bases left between them. This CDR3 region has 15 residues. Germline lookup yields CDR1 SEHNR and CDR2 FQNEAQ (reference sequence). This chain's CDR3 is CAIETGGLDYNEQFF. The DNA for the CDR3 is TGTGCCATTGAGACCGGGGGCTTGGACTACAATGAGCAGTTCTTC.

As regards this clone: Other DNA sequences of this sample code for an identical CDR3. V gene TRBV18 combines with J gene TRBJ2-7, with D perhaps matching TRBD1 (5 bases). Germline assignment: CDR1 KGHSH and CDR2 LQKENI. The V and J ends lost 2 bases and 4 bases respectively, with 18 bases between them. There are 16 residues in the CDR3. DNA of the CDR3: TGTGCCAGCTCACCAGCTGGCTTAGCAGGGTCGTACGAGCAGTACTTC. Translated: CASSPAGLAGSYEQYF.

The V gene is TRBV15, the J gene TRBJ1-1, with D possibly matching TRBD1 (5 bases). This CDR3 is built from 12 residues. CDR1 and CDR2 from the germline V gene are LNHNV and YYDKDF (reference sequence). V lost 8 bases and J lost 4, with 11 bases in between. This chain's CDR3 is CATDQGRTEAFF. CDR3 DNA: TGTGCCACCGATCAGGGCCGCACTGAAGCTTTCTTT.

The rearrangement uses TRBV11-2 and TRBJ1-2; D gene unclear. CDR1 and CDR2 from the germline V gene are SGHAT and FQNNGV. The CDR3 runs 13 residues. The V gene lost 5 bases and the J gene lost 4 bases, with 11 bases spanning the gap. CDR3 loop: CASSARRTYGYTF. Written as DNA, the CDR3 is TGTGCCAGCAGCGCAAGACGGACCTATGGCTACACCTTC.

As for this clone: Other DNA sequences in this sample translate to the same CDR3. The rearrangement joins TRBV7-8 to TRBJ1-2; perhaps TRBD1 as D (5 bases). V was shortened by 5 bases and J by 8 bases, with 21 bases between the two germline ends. The germline gives CDR1 SGHVS, CDR2 FQNEAQ. CDR3 size: 15 residues. The CDR3, as DNA: TGTGCCAGCAGCGTCGAGGGGCAGGGAATGCGAGGCTACACCTTC. Translating gives CASSVEGQGMRGYTF.

Only one count was recorded for this clone. The genes are TRBV11-1 and TRBJ2-1; tentative D call: TRBD2 (6 bases). V was shortened by 6 bases and J by 0 bases, with 15 bases between the two germline ends. Germline-derived CDR1 and CDR2 are SGHAT and FQDESV (reference sequence). The CDR3 covers 16 residues. Here the CDR3 reads CASRLPGGSSYNEQFF. Written as DNA, the CDR3 is TGTGCCAGCAGATTACCAGGAGGGAGCTCCTACAATGAGCAGTTCTTC. Drawing the rest from reference TRBV11-1 and TRBJ2-1, the complete variable domain is EAEVAQSPRYKITEKSQAVAFWCDPISGHATLYWYRQILGQGPELLVQFQDESVVDDSQLPKDRFSAERLKGVDSTLKIQPAELGDSAMYLCASRLPGGSSYNEQFFGPGTRLTVL.